One sample yielded the 2 T cell receptor beta chains listed below, sequenced in a study of blood T cell repertoires in COVID-19. The table came from immunoSEQ multiplex PCR; TCRdb's copy has only in-frame clones and leaves some out. Of tens of thousands of clones listed, about 87% were seen once; the top ten hold roughly 5%. Sample: peripheral blood. These receptors came from a man in his forties with acute or convalescent COVID-19.

The gene calls are TRBV3-1 (or the pseudogene TRBV3-2) and TRBJ2-1; possibly TRBD1 for D (5 bases). The V gene's germline CDR1 is LGHDT and CDR2 YNNKEL (reference sequence). V lost 5 bases and J lost 0, with 11 bases in between. The CDR3 contains 15 residues. CDR3 DNA sequence: TGTGCCAGCAGCGTAGACAGTAGCTCCTACAATGAGCAGTTCTTC. Residues: CASSVDSSSYNEQFF.

This clone is a singleton in its sample. The V gene is TRBV18, the J gene TRBJ1-5, with D possibly TRBD1 on 5 matching bases. V was clipped by 1 base and J by 4 bases, with 11 bases between them. Germline CDR1 is KGHSH and CDR2 is LQKENI. CDR3 size: 15 residues. In DNA form, the CDR3 reads TGTGCCAGCTCACCACTAAGGGGCCCTAATCAGCCCCAGCATTTT. It yields the protein CASSPLRGPNQPQHF.